Included here is one TCR beta chain sequence, with context. Its antigen remains unknown. The data originate from a study of cytomegalovirus exposure and HLA in healthy donors. Study-wide findings and caveats: Later on, an analysis tied 15,000 or so TCR beta sequences to HLA alleles at 0.05 false discovery rate. Reports state that TCR beta sequences accurately predicted most subjects' HLA-A and HLA-B alleles.

Donors showed nominal health when sampled, although they likely had unrecorded immune exposures. Primers: 60 Vbeta forward and 13 Jbeta reverse. Authors' data handling: Unique TCR beta chains totaled roughly 81 million in a later count, with around 10 million of them shared. The repertoire was sequenced with immunoSEQ multiplex PCR; TCRdb's copy has only in-frame clones and lacks some. D and trimming were read from the DNA, whereas the V and J calls and clone size are those reported in that table. The sample holds approximately 92,000 clones, roughly 63% seen once. This CDR3 is built from 14 residues. The V gene's germline CDR1 is SEHNR and CDR2 FQNEAQ (reference sequence). The ends were cut back, 1 base at V and 7 bases at J, with 10 bases in the middle.

The TCR sequence derives from a man aged 45-65 years in good health and CMV-seronegative. The sequencing sample was made of PBMCs. The chain joins TRBV7-9 to TRBJ2-2; D is undetermined. CDR3 sequence: CASSLGGTYGELFF. CDR3 bases: TGTGCCAGCAGCTTAGGCGGCACGTACGGGGAGCTGTTTTTT.